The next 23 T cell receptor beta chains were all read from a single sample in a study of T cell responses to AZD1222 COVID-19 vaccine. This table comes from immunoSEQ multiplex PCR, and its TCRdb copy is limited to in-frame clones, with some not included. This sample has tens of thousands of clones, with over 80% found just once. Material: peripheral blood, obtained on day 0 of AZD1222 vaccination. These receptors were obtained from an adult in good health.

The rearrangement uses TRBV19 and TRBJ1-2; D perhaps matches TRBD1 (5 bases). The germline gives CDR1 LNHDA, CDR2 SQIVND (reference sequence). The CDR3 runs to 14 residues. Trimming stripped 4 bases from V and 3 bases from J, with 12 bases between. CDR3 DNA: TGTGCCAGTAGTAGGGGGGGGACTTACTATGGCTACACCTTC. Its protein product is CASSRGGTYYGYTF.

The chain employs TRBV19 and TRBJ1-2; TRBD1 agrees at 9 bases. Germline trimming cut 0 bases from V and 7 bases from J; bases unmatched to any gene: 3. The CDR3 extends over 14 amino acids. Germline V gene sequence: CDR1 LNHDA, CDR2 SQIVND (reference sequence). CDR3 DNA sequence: TGTGCCAGTAGTATAGATTGGGACAGGGTTGGCTACACCTTC. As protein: CASSIDWDRVGYTF. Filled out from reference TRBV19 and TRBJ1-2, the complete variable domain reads DGGITQSPKYLFRKEGQNVTLSCEQNLNHDAMYWYRQDPGQGLRLIYYSQIVNDFQKGDIAEGYSVSREKKESFPLTVTSAQKNPTAFYLCASSIDWDRVGYTFGSGTRLTVV.

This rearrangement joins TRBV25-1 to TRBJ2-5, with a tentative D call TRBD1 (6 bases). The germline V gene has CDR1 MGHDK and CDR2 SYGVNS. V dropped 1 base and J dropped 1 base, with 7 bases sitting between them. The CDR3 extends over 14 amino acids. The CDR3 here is CASSELDSQETQYF. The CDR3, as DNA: TGTGCCAGCAGTGAATTGGACAGCCAAGAGACCCAGTACTTC.

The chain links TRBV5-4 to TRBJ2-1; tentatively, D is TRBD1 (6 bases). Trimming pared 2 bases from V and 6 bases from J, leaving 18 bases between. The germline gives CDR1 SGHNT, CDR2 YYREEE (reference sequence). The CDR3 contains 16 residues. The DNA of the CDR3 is TGTGCCAGCAGCTTACCAGGACAGCTACGAGGCAATGAGCAGTTCTTC. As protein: CASSLPGQLRGNEQFF.

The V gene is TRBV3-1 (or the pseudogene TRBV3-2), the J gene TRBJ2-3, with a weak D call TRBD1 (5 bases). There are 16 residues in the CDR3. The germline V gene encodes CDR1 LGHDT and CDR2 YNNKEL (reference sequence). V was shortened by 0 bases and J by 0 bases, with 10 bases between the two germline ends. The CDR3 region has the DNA TGTGCCAGCAGCCAAGATACGACAGCTAGCACAGATACGCAGTATTTT. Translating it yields CASSQDTTASTDTQYF.

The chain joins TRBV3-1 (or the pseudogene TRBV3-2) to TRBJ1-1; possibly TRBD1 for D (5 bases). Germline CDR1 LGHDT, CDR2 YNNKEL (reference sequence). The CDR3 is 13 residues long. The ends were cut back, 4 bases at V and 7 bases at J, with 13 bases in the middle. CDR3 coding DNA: TGTGCCAGCAGCCCCAACCGGGACGGTGAAGCTTTCTTT. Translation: CASSPNRDGEAFF.

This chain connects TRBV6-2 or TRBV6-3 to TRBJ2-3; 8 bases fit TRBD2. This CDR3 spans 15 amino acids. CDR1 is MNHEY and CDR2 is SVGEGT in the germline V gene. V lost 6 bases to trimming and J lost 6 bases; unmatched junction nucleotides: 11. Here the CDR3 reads CASSVSGINSDTQYF. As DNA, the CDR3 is TGTGCCAGCAGCGTTAGCGGGATTAACTCGGATACGCAGTATTTT.

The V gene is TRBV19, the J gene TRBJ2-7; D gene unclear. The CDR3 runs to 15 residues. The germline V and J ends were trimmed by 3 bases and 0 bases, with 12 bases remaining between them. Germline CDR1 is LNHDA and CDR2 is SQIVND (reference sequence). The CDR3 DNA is TGTGCCAGTAGTATTGCCCCAGGAGTCTCCTACGAGCAGTACTTC. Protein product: CASSIAPGVSYEQYF.

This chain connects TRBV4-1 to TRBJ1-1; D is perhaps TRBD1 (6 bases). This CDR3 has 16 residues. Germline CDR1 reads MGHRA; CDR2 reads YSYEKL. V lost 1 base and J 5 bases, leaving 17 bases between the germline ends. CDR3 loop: CASSQVRGRGSTEAFF. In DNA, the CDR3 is TGCGCCAGCAGCCAAGTCAGGGGTAGGGGGAGTACTGAAGCTTTCTTT.

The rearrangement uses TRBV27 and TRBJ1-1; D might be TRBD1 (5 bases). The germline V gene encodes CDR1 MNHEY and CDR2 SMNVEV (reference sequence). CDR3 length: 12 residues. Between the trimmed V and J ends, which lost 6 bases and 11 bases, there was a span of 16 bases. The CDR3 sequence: CASRAGAGMAFF. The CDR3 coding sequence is TGTGCCAGCAGAGCCGGGGCCGGAATGGCTTTCTTT.

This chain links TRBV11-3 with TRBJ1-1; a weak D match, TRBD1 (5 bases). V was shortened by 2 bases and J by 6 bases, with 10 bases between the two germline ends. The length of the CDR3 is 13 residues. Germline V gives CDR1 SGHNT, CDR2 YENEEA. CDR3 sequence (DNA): TGTGCCAGCAGCTTAAGTGGGGCCGCTGAAGCTTTCTTT. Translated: CASSLSGAAEAFF.

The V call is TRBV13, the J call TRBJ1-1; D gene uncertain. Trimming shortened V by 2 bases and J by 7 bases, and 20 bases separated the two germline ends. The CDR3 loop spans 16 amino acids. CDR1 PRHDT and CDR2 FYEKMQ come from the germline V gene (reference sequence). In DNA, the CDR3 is TGTGCCAGCAGCTTATCGCACCTCAGTTCGGATGGTGAAGCTTTCTTT. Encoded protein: CASSLSHLSSDGEAFF.

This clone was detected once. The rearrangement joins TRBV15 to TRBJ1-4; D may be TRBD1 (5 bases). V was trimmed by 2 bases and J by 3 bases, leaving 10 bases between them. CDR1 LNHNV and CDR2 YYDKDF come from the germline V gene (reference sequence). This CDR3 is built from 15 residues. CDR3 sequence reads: CATSRPQGSNEKLFF. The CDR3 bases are TGTGCCACCAGCAGACCTCAGGGTTCTAATGAAAAACTGTTTTTT. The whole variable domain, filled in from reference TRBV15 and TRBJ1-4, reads DAMVIQNPRYQVTQFGKPVTLSCSQTLNHNVMYWYQQKSSQAPKLLFHYYDKDFNNEADTPDNFQSRRPNTSFCFLDIRSPGLGDTAMYLCATSRPQGSNEKLFFGSGTQLSVL.

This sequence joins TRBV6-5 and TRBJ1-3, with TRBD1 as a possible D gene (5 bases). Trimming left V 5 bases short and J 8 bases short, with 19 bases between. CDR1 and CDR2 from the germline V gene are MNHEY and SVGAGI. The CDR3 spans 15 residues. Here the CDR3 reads CASSPQGGYSDTIYF. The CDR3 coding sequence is TGTGCCAGCAGTCCTCAGGGAGGGTACTCCGACACCATATATTTT.

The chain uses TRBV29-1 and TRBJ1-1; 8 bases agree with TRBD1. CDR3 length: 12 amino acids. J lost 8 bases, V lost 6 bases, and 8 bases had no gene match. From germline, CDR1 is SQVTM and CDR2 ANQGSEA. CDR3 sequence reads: CSVGQGRDEAFF. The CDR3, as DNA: TGCAGCGTCGGACAGGGACGGGACGAAGCTTTCTTT.

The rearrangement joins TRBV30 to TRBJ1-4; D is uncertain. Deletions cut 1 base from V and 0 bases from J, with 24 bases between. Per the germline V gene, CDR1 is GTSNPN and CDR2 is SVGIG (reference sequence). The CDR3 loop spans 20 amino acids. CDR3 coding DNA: TGTGCCTGGAGTGCGTTTGCTGGCAGTTTCTTCAGCACAACTAATGAAAAACTGTTTTTT. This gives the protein CAWSAFAGSFFSTTNEKLFF.

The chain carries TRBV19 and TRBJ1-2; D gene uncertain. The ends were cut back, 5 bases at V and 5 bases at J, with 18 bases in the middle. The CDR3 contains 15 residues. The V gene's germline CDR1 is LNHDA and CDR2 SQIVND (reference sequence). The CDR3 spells CASSAQHVGRYGYTF. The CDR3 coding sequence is TGTGCCAGTAGTGCCCAACATGTGGGCCGTTATGGCTACACCTTC.

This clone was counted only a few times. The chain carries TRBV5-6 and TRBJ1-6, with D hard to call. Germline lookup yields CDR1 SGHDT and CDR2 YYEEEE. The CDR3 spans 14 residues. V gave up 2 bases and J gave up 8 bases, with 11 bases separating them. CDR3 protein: CASSLGGFDSPLHF. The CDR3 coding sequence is TGTGCCAGCAGCTTAGGCGGGTTTGATTCACCCCTCCACTTT.

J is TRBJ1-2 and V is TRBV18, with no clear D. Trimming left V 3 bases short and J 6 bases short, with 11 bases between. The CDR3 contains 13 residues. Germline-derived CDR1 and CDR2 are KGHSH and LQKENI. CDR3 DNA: TGTGCCAGCTCACCGGCCGAAGGGAATGGCTACACCTTC. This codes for CASSPAEGNGYTF.

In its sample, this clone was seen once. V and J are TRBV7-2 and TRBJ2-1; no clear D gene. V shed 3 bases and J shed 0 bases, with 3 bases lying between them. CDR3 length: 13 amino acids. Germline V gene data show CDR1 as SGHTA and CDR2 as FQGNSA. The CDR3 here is CASSLSSYNEQFF. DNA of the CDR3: TGTGCCAGCAGCTTGAGCTCCTACAATGAGCAGTTCTTC.

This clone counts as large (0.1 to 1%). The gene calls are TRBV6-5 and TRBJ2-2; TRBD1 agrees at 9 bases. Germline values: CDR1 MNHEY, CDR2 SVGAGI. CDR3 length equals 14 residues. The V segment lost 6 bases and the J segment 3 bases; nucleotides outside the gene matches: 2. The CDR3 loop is CASRDRGDTGELFF. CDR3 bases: TGTGCCAGCAGGGACAGGGGTGACACCGGGGAGCTGTTTTTT.

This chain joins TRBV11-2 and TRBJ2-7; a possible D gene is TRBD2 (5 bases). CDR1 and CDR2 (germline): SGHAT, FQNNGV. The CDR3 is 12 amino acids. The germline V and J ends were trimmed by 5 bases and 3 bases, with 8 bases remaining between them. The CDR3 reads CASSGSGYEQYF. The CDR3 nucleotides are TGTGCCAGCAGCGGGAGTGGCTACGAGCAGTACTTC.

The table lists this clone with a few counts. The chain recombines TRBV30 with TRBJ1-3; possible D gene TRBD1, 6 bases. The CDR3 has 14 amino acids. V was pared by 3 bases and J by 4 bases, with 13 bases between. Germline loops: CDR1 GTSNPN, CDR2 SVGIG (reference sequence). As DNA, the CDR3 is TGTGCCTGGAGCGCCGGGACATCGGGAAACACCATATATTTT. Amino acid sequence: CAWSAGTSGNTIYF.